Listed here is a single T cell receptor beta chain. The sample comes from a study of shared clonotypes between healthy human individuals. Germline lookup yields CDR1 SGHAT and CDR2 FQDESV (reference sequence). V shed 0 bases and J 6 bases; nucleotides not matched to a gene: 4. This CDR3 has 15 residues. The CD4+ fraction was divided into a CD45RA+ naive subset and a CD45RA-negative memory subset. The protocol was immunoSEQ multiplex PCR, while the TCRdb copy is restricted to in-frame clones and leaves out a portion. Of 2 million to 2.5 million clones listed, roughly 93% are singletons. The chain joins TRBV11-1 to TRBJ2-4; 8 positions agree with TRBD2. This sequence was found in a man aged 18 to 29 in good health. Some clones in this sample may be carry-over from other donors' samples. The sample was naive CD4+ T cells from PBMCs. Subset defined: CD45RA+ positively selected. This chain's CDR3 is CASSLASGGGNIQYF. In DNA form, the CDR3 reads TGTGCCAGCAGCTTAGCAAGCGGGGGTGGAAACATTCAGTACTTC. Full variable domain (remainder filled in from reference TRBV11-1 and TRBJ2-4): EAEVAQSPRYKITEKSQAVAFWCDPISGHATLYWYRQILGQGPELLVQFQDESVVDDSQLPKDRFSAERLKGVDSTLKIQPAELGDSAMYLCASSLASGGGNIQYFGAGTRLSVL.